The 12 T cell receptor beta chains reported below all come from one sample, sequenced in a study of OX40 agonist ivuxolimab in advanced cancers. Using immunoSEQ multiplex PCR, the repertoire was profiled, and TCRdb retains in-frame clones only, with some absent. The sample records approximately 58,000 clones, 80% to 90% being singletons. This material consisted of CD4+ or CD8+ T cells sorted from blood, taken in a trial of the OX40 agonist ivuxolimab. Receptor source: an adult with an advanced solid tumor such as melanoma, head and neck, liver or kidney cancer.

The CDR3 protein is CASSEDWKNQPQHF. The CDR3 coding sequence is TGTGCCAGCAGTGAAGACTGGAAAAATCAGCCCCAGCATTTT. The chain has TRBV6-1 and TRBJ1-5, with no clear D. CDR3 length: 14 residues. The germline V and J ends were trimmed by 1 base and 4 bases, with 8 bases remaining between them. The V gene's germline CDR1 is MNHNS and CDR2 SASEGT.

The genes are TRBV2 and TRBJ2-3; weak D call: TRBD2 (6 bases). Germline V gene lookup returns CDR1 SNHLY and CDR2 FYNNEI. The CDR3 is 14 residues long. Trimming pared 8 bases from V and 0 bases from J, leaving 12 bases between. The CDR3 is CASLAEASTDTQYF. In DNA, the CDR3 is TGTGCCAGCTTAGCGGAAGCTAGCACAGATACGCAGTATTTT.

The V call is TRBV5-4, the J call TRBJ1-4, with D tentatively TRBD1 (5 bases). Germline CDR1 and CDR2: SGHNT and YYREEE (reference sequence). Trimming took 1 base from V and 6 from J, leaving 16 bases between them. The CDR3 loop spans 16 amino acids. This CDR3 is CASSLSVGLLDEKLFF. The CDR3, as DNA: TGTGCCAGCAGCTTGTCCGTGGGGCTCCTCGATGAAAAACTGTTTTTT.

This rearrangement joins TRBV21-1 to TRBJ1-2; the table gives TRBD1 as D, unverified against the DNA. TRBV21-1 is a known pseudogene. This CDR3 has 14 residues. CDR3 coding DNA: TGTGCCAGCACGGTTTGGCGCAGGATCTATGGCTACACCTTC. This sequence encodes CASTVWRRIYGYTF.

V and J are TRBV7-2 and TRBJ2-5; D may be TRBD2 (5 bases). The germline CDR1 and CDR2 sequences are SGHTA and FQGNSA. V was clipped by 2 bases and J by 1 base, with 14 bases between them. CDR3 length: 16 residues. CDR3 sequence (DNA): TGTGCCAGCAGCTTAAACGGCGGGTCGATCCAAGAGACCCAGTACTTC. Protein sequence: CASSLNGGSIQETQYF.

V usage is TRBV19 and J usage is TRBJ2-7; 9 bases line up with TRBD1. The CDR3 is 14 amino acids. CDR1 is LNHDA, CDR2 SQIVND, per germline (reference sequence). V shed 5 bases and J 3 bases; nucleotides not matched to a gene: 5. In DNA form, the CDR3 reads TGTGCCAGTAGTTCGGGACAGGGTAACTACGAGCAGTACTTC. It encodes CASSSGQGNYEQYF.

This CDR3 is CASISGLPYNEQFF. The CDR3 DNA follows: TGTGCCAGTATTTCGGGACTACCCTACAATGAGCAGTTCTTC. The chain combines TRBV19 with TRBJ2-1, with 7 bases that match TRBD2. The CDR3 extends over 14 amino acids. The V gene's germline CDR1 is LNHDA and CDR2 SQIVND (reference sequence). With V trimmed by 7 bases and J by 2 bases, 5 bases remained unmatched.

CDR3 nucleotides: TGTGCCATCAGCCAATGGACTAGCGGCTACAATGAGCAGTTCTTC. Residues: CAISQWTSGYNEQFF. The rearrangement uses TRBV10-3 and TRBJ2-1; 10 bases line up with TRBD2. Germline CDR1 reads ENHRY; CDR2 reads SYGVKD. V shed 6 bases and J 3 bases; nucleotides not matched to a gene: 5. The length of the CDR3 is 15 residues.

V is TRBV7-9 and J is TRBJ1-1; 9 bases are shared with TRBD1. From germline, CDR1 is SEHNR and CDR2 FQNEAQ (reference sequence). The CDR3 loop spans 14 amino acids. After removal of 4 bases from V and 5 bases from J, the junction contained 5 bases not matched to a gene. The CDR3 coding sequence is TGTGCCAGCAGCTCAGGGACAGGGAGGACTGAAGCTTTCTTT. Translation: CASSSGTGRTEAFF.

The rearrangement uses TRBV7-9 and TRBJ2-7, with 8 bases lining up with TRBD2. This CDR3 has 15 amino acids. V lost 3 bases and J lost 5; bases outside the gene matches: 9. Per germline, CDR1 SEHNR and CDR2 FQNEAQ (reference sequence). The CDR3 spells CASSFLTGRGHEQYF. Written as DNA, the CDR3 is TGTGCCAGCAGCTTCTTGACCGGGAGGGGCCACGAGCAGTACTTC.

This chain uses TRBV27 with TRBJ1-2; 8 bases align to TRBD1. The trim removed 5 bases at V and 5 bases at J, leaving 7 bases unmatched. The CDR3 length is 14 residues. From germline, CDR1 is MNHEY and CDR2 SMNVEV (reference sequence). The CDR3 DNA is TGTGCCAGCAGTCCGCGGACAGGGTGGTATGGCTACACCTTC. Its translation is CASSPRTGWYGYTF.

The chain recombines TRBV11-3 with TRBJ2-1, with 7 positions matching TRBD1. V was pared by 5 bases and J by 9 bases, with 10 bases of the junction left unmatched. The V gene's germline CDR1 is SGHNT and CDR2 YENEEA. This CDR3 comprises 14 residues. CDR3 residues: CASSVTGAEREQFF. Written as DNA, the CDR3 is TGTGCCAGCAGCGTAACAGGGGCGGAACGTGAGCAGTTCTTC.